This T cell receptor (beta chain) was captured by sequencing in a study of T-cell reconstitution after alpha-beta-depleted transplantation in children. Study-level results: T cells produced anew were the main source of T-cell counts and diversity one year after transplant.

Unique molecular identifiers were incorporated during preparation of the TCRbeta library. A single record per CDR3 protein comes from TCRdb applying MiXCR to the PCR reads. The sample shows under 750,000 distinct CDR3 sequences, around 23% of them seen only once. CDR1 is MNHEY and CDR2 is SVGAGI in the germline V gene. The V gene end was trimmed by 0 bases and the J gene end by 4 bases; junction bases not matched to a gene: 11. CDR3 length: 19 residues. Concerning this clonotype: The antigen is undetermined.

Sequenced material: PBMCs, mostly from graft donor cells, taken 360 days after TCRalphabeta/CD19-depleted stem cell transplant. This chain links TRBV6-5 with TRBJ2-1, with TRBD2 matching over 11 bases. This TCR came from a boy younger than two who had a stem cell transplant for acute myeloid leukemia, so the T cells may come from the graft donor. The chain's CDR3 is CASSYSPQTSGVLYNEQFF. DNA for the CDR3: TGTGCCAGCAGTTACTCGCCCCAGACTAGCGGGGTACTGTACAATGAGCAGTTCTTC.